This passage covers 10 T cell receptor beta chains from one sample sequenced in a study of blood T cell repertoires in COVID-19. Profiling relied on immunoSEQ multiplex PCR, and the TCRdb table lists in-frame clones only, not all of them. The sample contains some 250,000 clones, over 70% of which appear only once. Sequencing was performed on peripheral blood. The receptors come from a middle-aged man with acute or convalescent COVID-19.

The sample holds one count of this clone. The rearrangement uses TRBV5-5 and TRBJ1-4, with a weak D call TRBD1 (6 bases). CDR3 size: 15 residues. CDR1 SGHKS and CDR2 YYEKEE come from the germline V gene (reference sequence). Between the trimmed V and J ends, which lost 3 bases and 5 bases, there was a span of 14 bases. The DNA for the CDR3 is TGTGCCAGCAGCTCGATACAGGGAGGGAATGAAAAACTGTTTTTT. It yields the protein CASSSIQGGNEKLFF.

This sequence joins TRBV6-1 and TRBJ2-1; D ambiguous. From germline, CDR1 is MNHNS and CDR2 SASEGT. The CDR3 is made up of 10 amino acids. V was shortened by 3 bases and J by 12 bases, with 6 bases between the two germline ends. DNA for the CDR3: TGTGCCAGCAGTGAGGCTCCGCAGTTCTTC. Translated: CASSEAPQFF.

The CDR3 DNA sequence: TGTGCCAGTAGTACCGGACTAGCGGCCACCGGGGAGCTGTTTTTT. It specifies CASSTGLAATGELFF. The chain has TRBV19 and TRBJ2-2; 10 nucleotides agree with TRBD2. The germline V gene encodes CDR1 LNHDA and CDR2 SQIVND (reference sequence). V was clipped by 4 bases and J by 4 bases; unmatched bases: 3. This CDR3 is 15 amino acids long.

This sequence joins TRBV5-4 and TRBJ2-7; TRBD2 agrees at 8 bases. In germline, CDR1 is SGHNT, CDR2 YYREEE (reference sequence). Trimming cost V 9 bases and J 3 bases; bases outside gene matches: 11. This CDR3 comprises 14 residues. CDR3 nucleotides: TGTGCCACCAGAGCGAAAACTAGCGGCTACGAGCAGTACTTC. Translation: CATRAKTSGYEQYF.

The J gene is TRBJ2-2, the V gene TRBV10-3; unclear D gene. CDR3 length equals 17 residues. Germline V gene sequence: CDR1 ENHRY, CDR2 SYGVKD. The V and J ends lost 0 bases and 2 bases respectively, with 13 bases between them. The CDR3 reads CAISESQTTTNTGELFF. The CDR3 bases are TGTGCCATCAGTGAGTCCCAGACAACGACCAACACCGGGGAGCTGTTTTTT.

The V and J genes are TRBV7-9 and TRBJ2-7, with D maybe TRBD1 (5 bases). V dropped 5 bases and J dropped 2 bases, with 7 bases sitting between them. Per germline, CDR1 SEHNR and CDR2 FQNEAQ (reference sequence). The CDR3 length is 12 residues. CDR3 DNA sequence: TGTGCCAGCAGCCCAGGGCCCTACGAGCAGTACTTC. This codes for CASSPGPYEQYF.

The CDR3 nucleotides read TGTGCCAGCAGCTTAGGACTAGCGGCCGCAGGCGAGCAGTACTTC. Protein product: CASSLGLAAAGEQYF. V gene TRBV7-7 combines with J gene TRBJ2-7, with 9 bases matching TRBD2. The CDR3 is made up of 15 amino acids. Unmatched junction bases numbered 7, after V lost 1 base and J lost 6 bases. CDR1 SSHAT and CDR2 FNYEAQ come from the germline V gene (reference sequence).

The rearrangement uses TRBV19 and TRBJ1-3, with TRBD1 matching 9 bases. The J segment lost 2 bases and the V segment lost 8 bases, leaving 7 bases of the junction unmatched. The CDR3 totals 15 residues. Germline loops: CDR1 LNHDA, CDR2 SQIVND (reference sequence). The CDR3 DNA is TGTGCCAGTTCGATACAGGGGGCTGCTGGAAACACCATATATTTT. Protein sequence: CASSIQGAAGNTIYF.

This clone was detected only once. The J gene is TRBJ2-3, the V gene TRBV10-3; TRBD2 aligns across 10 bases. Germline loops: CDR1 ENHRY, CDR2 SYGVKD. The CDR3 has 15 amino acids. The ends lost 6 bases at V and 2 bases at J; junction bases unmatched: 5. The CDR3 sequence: CAISPGLAVTDTQYF. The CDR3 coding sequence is TGTGCCATCAGCCCAGGACTAGCGGTCACAGATACGCAGTATTTT.

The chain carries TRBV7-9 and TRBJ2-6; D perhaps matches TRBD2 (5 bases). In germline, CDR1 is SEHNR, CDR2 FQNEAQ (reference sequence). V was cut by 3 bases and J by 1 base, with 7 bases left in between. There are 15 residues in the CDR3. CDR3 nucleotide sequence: TGTGCCAGCAGCTTGGGAGTATCTGGGGCCAACGTCCTGACTTTC. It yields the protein CASSLGVSGANVLTF. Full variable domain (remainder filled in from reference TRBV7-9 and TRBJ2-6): DTGVSQNPRHKITKRGQNVTFRCDPISEHNRLYWYRQTLGQGPEFLTYFQNEAQLEKSRLLSDRFSAERPKGSFSTLEIQRTEQGDSAMYLCASSLGVSGANVLTFGAGSRLTVL.